Listed below are T cell receptor beta chains from one sample, sequenced in a study of blood T cell repertoires in COVID-19. Assay used: immunoSEQ multiplex PCR; TCRdb lists only in-frame clones, some missing. Among roughly 200,000 clones listed, about 78% were seen once. Material: peripheral blood. The receptor set was obtained from a woman between 70 and 85 years old with acute or convalescent COVID-19. Both conserved end residues are part of each CDR3. A D gene is named only where the DNA matches it firmly. Size is stated for part of the rows, as once, few or many counts, or as a class when the clone is expanded.

cdr3_nt cdr3_aa j_call v_call clone_size d_call
TGTGCCAGCTCAATTGGGACAGGGCCCGATGAGCAGTTCTTC CASSIGTGPDEQFF TRBJ2-1 TRBV18 - TRBD1
TGTGCCAGCAGTCGAGGGGGTTTGGGCAATCAGCCCCAGCATTTT CASSRGGLGNQPQHF TRBJ1-5 TRBV2 - -
TGTGCCAGCAGTGATAGGGGATTCAGCGCCACCGGGGAGCTGTTTTTT CASSDRGFSATGELFF TRBJ2-2 TRBV2 - -
TGTGCCAGCAGCCCTCTTACCGGTAGCACAGATACGCAGTATTTT CASSPLTGSTDTQYF TRBJ2-3 TRBV7-7 - -
TGTGCCAGCAGCCTACTAGGCAGTCCGAGTCAGCCCCAGCATTTT CASSLLGSPSQPQHF TRBJ1-5 TRBV5-6 - -
TGCGCCAGCAGTGAAGGGTTAGCGGGCCACCGCCCAGATACGCAGTATTTT CASSEGLAGHRPDTQYF TRBJ2-3 TRBV10-1 few TRBD2
TGTGCCAGCAGTTACGAGCGGACCTCCCCCCTTTACGAGCAGTACTTC CASSYERTSPLYEQYF TRBJ2-7 TRBV6-2/TRBV6-3 - -
TGTGCCAGTAGTATAGGGGCAGGATCCTACGAGCAGTACTTC CASSIGAGSYEQYF TRBJ2-7 TRBV19 - -
TGTGCCAGCAGCCAAGGAGGTTCTAGGGGCTACACCTTC CASSQGGSRGYTF TRBJ1-2 TRBV11-1 many -
TGTGCCAGCAGCACAGGGGACTATGGCTACACCTTC CASSTGDYGYTF TRBJ1-2 TRBV7-9 - TRBD1
TGTGCCAGTAGGCGGGACTTCGCGAACACCGGGGAGCTGTTTTTT CASRRDFANTGELFF TRBJ2-2 TRBV19 - -
TGTGCCAGCGCGGCTAGCACAGATACGCAGTATTTT CASAASTDTQYF TRBJ2-3 TRBV2 - -
TGTGCCAGCAGCCGCGAGGCGCGACTAGCGATAGAGACCCAGTACTTC CASSREARLAIETQYF TRBJ2-5 TRBV5-4 - TRBD2
TGTGCCAGCAGCCAAGGGCCGGGACTAGCGGAAAATGAGCAGTTCTTC CASSQGPGLAENEQFF TRBJ2-1 TRBV3-1/TRBV3-2 - TRBD2
TGTGCCAGCAGCTTAGCCGTGCAGGGAGGAGAAAAACTGTTTTTT CASSLAVQGGEKLFF TRBJ1-4 TRBV7-8 - -
TGCGCCAGCAGCCAAGATCCGATTAGATTGTACGAGCAGTACTTC CASSQDPIRLYEQYF TRBJ2-7 TRBV4-1 many -
TGTGCCAGCAGCTCCTCAGGTCGCTCTGGGGCCAACGTCCTGACTTTC CASSSSGRSGANVLTF TRBJ2-6 TRBV7-9 - -
TGTGCCAGCAGCCCGGGACTTATGCCTTCCTCCTACAATGAGCAGTTCTTC CASSPGLMPSSYNEQFF TRBJ2-1 TRBV7-2 - -
TGTGCCAGCAGTGTTCCCGGCTCTGGAAACACCATATATTTT CASSVPGSGNTIYF TRBJ1-3 TRBV25-1 - -
TGTGCCAGCAGTTTACAAAACACAGGGGCCGGGGAGCTGTTTTTT CASSLQNTGAGELFF TRBJ2-2 TRBV27 few TRBD1
TGTGCCAGCAGTCCCCCGGTTCTTACAGGAGCAAATAATTCACCCCTCCACTTT CASSPPVLTGANNSPLHF TRBJ1-6 TRBV27 - -
TGCAGCGTTGGGGGAGCGGGAGAGAACCTACAAAGTGAGCAGTTCTTC CSVGGAGENLQSEQFF TRBJ2-1 TRBV29-1 - TRBD2
TGTGCCAGCAGTTTATCCCCCAACAATCAGCCCCAGCATTTT CASSLSPNNQPQHF TRBJ1-5 TRBV27 once -
TGTGCCAGCAGCCCATCCCAGGGGGCAGATAATGAAAAACTGTTTTTT CASSPSQGADNEKLFF TRBJ1-4 TRBV27 - TRBD1
TGTGCCAGCAGCGCCCGACTAGCCGACGGCTACGAGCAGTACTTC CASSARLADGYEQYF TRBJ2-7 TRBV9 - TRBD2
TGTGCCAGCAGCTCAGGGACAGATCAGCCCCAGCATTTT CASSSGTDQPQHF TRBJ1-5 TRBV5-5 - TRBD1
TGTGCCAGCAGTAACTTAGCGGGAGGGCCCACCGGGGAGCTGTTTTTT CASSNLAGGPTGELFF TRBJ2-2 TRBV6-5 - TRBD2
TGCAGCGTTGTCGGGCGGAGGCGTGAGACCCAGTACTTC CSVVGRRRETQYF TRBJ2-5 TRBV29-1 - -
TGTGCCAGCAGTCCGAGTGTGGACAATGAGCAGTTCTTC CASSPSVDNEQFF TRBJ2-1 TRBV27 once -
TGTGCCTGGCAGGGAAACCATGGCTACACCTTC CAWQGNHGYTF TRBJ1-2 TRBV30 - -
TGTGCCAGCAGTCCCGGGACAGGGAAAAACTATGGCTACACCTTC CASSPGTGKNYGYTF TRBJ1-2 TRBV28 - TRBD1
TGCAGCGTTGATCAGGGGGCTTGGACTGAAGCTTTCTTT CSVDQGAWTEAFF TRBJ1-1 TRBV29-1 - TRBD1